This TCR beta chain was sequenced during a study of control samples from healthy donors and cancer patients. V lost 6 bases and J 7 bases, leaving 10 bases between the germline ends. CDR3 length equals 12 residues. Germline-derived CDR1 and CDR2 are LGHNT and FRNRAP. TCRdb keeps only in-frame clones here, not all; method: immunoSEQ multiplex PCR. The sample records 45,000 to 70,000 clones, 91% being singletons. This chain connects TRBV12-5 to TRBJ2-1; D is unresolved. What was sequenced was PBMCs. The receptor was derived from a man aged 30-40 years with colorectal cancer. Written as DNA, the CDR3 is TGTGCTAGTGGGACGGTCGTTAATGAGCAGTTCTTC. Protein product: CASGTVVNEQFF.